The next 7 T cell receptor beta chains were all read from a single sample in a study of OX40 agonist ivuxolimab in advanced cancers. Profiled with immunoSEQ multiplex PCR; TCRdb holds only in-frame clones, not every one. The data hold roughly 130,000 clones, with approximately 92% observed a single time. The sequenced sample was CD4+ or CD8+ T cells sorted from blood, obtained in a trial of the OX40 agonist ivuxolimab. These receptors were obtained from an adult with an advanced solid tumor such as melanoma, head and neck, liver or kidney cancer.

The CDR3 DNA reads TGTGCCAGCAGCTTATCCCCTAGTTCTGGCACAGATACGCAGTATTTT. Translating it yields CASSLSPSSGTDTQYF. The gene calls are TRBV11-1 and TRBJ2-3; D is uncertain. V shed 2 bases and J shed 1 base, with 13 bases lying between them. CDR1 is SGHAT, CDR2 FQDESV, per germline (reference sequence). This CDR3 comprises 16 residues.

This chain joins TRBV19 and TRBJ2-7, with 9 bases that match TRBD1. The V and J ends lost 6 bases and 2 bases, in that order; junction bases with no gene match: 11. The CDR3 is made up of 16 amino acids. Per germline, CDR1 LNHDA and CDR2 SQIVND (reference sequence). CDR3 nucleotides: TGTGCCAGTAGCCCCTTAGACAGGGGGGCCGCCTACGAGCAGTACTTC. Residues: CASSPLDRGAAYEQYF.

CDR3 in amino acids: CASGTGTSETQYF. Here the CDR3 DNA reads TGTGCCAGCGGAACCGGGACATCAGAGACCCAGTACTTC. The chain is built from TRBV2 and TRBJ2-5; D is possibly TRBD1 (6 bases). This CDR3 spans 13 amino acids. V was cut by 8 bases and J by 4 bases, with 14 bases left in between. Germline CDR1 reads SNHLY; CDR2 reads FYNNEI.

The chain is built from TRBV2 and TRBJ2-1; either TRBD1 or TRBD2 may supply D (5 bases each). CDR1 SNHLY and CDR2 FYNNEI come from the germline V gene. This CDR3 has 15 amino acids. V lost 3 bases to trimming and J lost 8 bases, with 17 bases between them. DNA for the CDR3: TGTGCCAGCAGTGAGGAGAGGGGCCTATACGATGAGCAGTTCTTC. As protein: CASSEERGLYDEQFF. The variable domain in full, with the rest retrieved from reference TRBV2 and TRBJ2-1, is EPEVTQTPSHQVTQMGQEVILRCVPISNHLYFYWYRQILGQKVEFLVSFYNNEISEKSEIFDDQFSVERPDGSNFTLKIRSTKLEDSAMYFCASSEERGLYDEQFFGPGTRLTVL.

Note on this clone: The sample holds other DNA sequences that translate to the same CDR3. This chain joins TRBV7-9 and TRBJ2-3; D remains ambiguous. Germline V gene data show CDR1 as SEHNR and CDR2 as FQNEAQ (reference sequence). This CDR3 spans 12 amino acids. V was clipped by 1 base and J by 4 bases, with 3 bases between them. CDR3 nucleotide sequence: TGTGCCAGCAGCTTAGGGCCAGATACGCAGTATTTT. It encodes CASSLGPDTQYF.

CDR3 sequence reads: CASSLALFREQYF. In DNA form, the CDR3 reads TGTGCCAGTAGTCTAGCCCTATTTCGCGAGCAGTACTTC. This chain connects TRBV19 to TRBJ2-7; D might be TRBD2 (5 bases). Germline CDR1 is LNHDA and CDR2 is SQIVND (reference sequence). Trimming removed 5 bases at V and 6 bases at J, with 14 bases between. The CDR3 has 13 amino acids.

The CDR3: CASSPRGQGRNTEAFF. In DNA, the CDR3 is TGTGCCAGCAGTCCGAGGGGACAGGGACGGAACACTGAAGCTTTCTTT. The rearrangement links TRBV28 to TRBJ1-1; 9 bases map to TRBD1. The CDR3 has 16 residues. Germline V gives CDR1 MDHEN, CDR2 SYDVKM. With 5 bases clipped from V and 1 base from J, the junction kept 8 bases outside the gene matches.